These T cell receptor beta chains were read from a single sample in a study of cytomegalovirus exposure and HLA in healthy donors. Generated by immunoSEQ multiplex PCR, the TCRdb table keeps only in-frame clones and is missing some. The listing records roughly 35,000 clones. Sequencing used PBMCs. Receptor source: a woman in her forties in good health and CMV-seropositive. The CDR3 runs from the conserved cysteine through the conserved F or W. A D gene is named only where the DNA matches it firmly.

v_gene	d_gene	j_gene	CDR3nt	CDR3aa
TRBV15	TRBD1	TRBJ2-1	TGTGCCACCAGCCCTTCTTCTCAGGGGGCCTCTAATGAGCAGTTCTTC	CATSPSSQGASNEQFF
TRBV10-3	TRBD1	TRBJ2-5	TGTGCCATCCGGGACAGCATTCAAGAGACCCAGTACTTC	CAIRDSIQETQYF
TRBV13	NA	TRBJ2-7	TGTGCCAGCAGCGTACTCTCCTACGAGCAGTACTTC	CASSVLSYEQYF
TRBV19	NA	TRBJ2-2	TGTGCCAGTAGTATAGGAACCCTACGCACCGGGGAGCTGTTTTTT	CASSIGTLRTGELFF
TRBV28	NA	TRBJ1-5	TGTGCCAGCAGTTTTTTCTCGACATCCGTTAGCAATCAGCCCCAGCATTTT	CASSFFSTSVSNQPQHF
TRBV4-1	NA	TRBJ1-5	TGCGCCAGCAGCTCCTCTCAGGGTGGGTCTCAGCCCCAGCATTTT	CASSSSQGGSQPQHF
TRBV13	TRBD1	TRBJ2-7	TGTGCCAGCAGCTCGACCACGCAGGGGGCTCTTGGGAGGTACGAGCAGTACTTC	CASSSTTQGALGRYEQYF
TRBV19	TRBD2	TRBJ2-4	TGTGCCAGTAGTGTCCGGGGGGACGCCAAAAACATTCAGTACTTC	CASSVRGDAKNIQYF
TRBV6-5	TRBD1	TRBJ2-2	TGTGCCACCCGTAGACAGGGGGACACCGGGGAGCTGTTTTTT	CATRRQGDTGELFF
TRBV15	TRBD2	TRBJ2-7	TGTGCCACCAGCAGAGACTTACTGAAACTAGCGGGAGCTGGGGAGCAGTACTTC	CATSRDLLKLAGAGEQYF
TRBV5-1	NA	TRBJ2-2	TGCGCCAGCAGCTTGGGGACAGCGAACACCGGGGAGCTGTTTTTT	CASSLGTANTGELFF
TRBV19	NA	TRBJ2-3	TGTGCCAGTAGTATTCAACCCGCCGGGGGACGAGATACGCAGTATTTT	CASSIQPAGGRDTQYF
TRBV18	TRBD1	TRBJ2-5	TGTGCCAGCTCAACGGGACAGGGTGACGAGACCCAGTACTTC	CASSTGQGDETQYF
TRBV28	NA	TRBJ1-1	TGTGCCAGCAGTTCTTACAAGAATGAAGCTTTCTTT	CASSSYKNEAFF
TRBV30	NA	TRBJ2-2	TGTGCCTGGACGGGGACTTCGAACACCGGGGAGCTGTTTTTT	CAWTGTSNTGELFF
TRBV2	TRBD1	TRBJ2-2	TGTGCCAGCAGGGCGGGACAGGGGATGTGGGGACCCGGGGAGCTGTTTTTT	CASRAGQGMWGPGELFF
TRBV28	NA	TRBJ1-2	TGTGCCAGCAGCTCCCTGGGTACAGCTAACTATGGCTACACCTTC	CASSSLGTANYGYTF
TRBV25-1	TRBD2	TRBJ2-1	TGTGCCAACCCTTTTTTAGCGGGAGGGGCCCACAATGAGCAGTTCTTC	CANPFLAGGAHNEQFF
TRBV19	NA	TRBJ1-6	TGTGCCAGTAGTCAGGGTCTGAATTCACCCCTCCACTTT	CASSQGLNSPLHF
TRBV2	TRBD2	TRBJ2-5	TGTGCCACCGAAAGGGCTAGCGGGAGTGGAGAGACCCAGTACTTC	CATERASGSGETQYF
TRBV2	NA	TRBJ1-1	TGTGCCAGCAGCCCGCCTTGGCAGAACACTGAAGCTTTCTTT	CASSPPWQNTEAFF
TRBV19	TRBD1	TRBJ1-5	TGTGCCAGCGACGCCGGACAGGCTGGGGGCAATCAGCCCCAGCATTTT	CASDAGQAGGNQPQHF
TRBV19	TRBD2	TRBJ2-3	TGTGCCAGTAGTCTTAGCGGGGGGGCTGGAGATACGCAGTATTTT	CASSLSGGAGDTQYF
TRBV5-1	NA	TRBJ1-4	TGCGCCACTCGAGAGGGCGGGGATGAAAAACTGTTTTTT	CATREGGDEKLFF
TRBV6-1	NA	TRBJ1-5	TGTGCCAGCAGCCAAGGGGGACCTAATCAGCCCCAGCATTTT	CASSQGGPNQPQHF
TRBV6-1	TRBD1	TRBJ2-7	TGTGCCAGCAGTGGACTTGGGACAGTCGTCTACGAGCAGTACTTC	CASSGLGTVVYEQYF
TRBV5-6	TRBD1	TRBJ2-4	TGTGCCAGCAGCTTGACAGGGGGGACCAAAAACATTCAGTACTTC	CASSLTGGTKNIQYF
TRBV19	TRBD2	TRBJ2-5	TGTGCCAGTAGTATTTGGGGACTAGGGGAGACCCAGTACTTC	CASSIWGLGETQYF
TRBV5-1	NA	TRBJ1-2	TGCGCCAGCAGTATAGACTCTGTTGGCTACACCTTC	CASSIDSVGYTF
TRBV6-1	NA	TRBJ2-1	TGTGCCAGCAGTGACGTTTGGGAGAATGAGCAGTTCTTC	CASSDVWENEQFF
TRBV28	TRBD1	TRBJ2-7	TGTGCCAGCAGGCCCGGGACAGGGCTTACCTACGAGCAGTACTTC	CASRPGTGLTYEQYF
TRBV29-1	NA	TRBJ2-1	TGCAGCGAGTGGAGCGTCGAGGAGAATGAGCAGTTCTTC	CSEWSVEENEQFF
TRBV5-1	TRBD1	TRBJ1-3	TGCGCCAGCAGCTTGGAAACAGGGGGGCTTGGAAACACCATATATTTT	CASSLETGGLGNTIYF
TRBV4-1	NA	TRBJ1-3	TGCGCCAGCAGCCAACCTTCGGGCTCTGGAAACACCATATATTTT	CASSQPSGSGNTIYF
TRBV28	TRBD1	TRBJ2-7	TGTGCCAGCAGATACGACAGGGTCTCTTACGAGCAGTACTTC	CASRYDRVSYEQYF
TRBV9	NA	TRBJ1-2	TGTGCCAGCAGCGTAGCGGGGGGCGCTAACTATGGCTACACCTTC	CASSVAGGANYGYTF